This is a list of T cell receptor beta chains from one sample in a study of CD8+CD57+ T cells in acquired aplastic anemia. Each CDR3 protein gets one entry after TCRdb re-called the reads with MiXCR. The table shows about 170,000 distinct CDR3 sequences, with around 45% occurring only once. Sequences were obtained from sorted CD4+, CD8+, or CD8+CD57+ T cells (not recorded which) from PBMCs. The source is a human donor in good health. CDR3s include the opening cysteine and the closing phenylalanine or tryptophan. Each record gives: J gene, D gene, V gene, CDR3 protein. The D gene is left open where the match is weak.

>TRBJ2-1|.|TRBV10-3
CAISDSGLSYNEQFF
>TRBJ2-7|.|TRBV30
CAWSSSYAQYF
>TRBJ2-7|.|TRBV9
CASSVASSSYEQYF
>TRBJ1-2|TRBD1|TRBV6-1
CASRLQGIDGYTF
>TRBJ2-2|.|TRBV5-4
CASSLDSGGPTRELFF
>TRBJ2-3|.|TRBV5-4
CASSRTGHGSGTDTQYF
>TRBJ2-7|TRBD2|TRBV4-1
CASSQLAGEQYF
>TRBJ2-7|.|TRBV25-1
CASSEAGTRYEQYF
>TRBJ2-5|.|TRBV29-1
CSALVGGETQYF
>TRBJ2-3|.|TRBV10-3
CAISRSGQTYNEQYF
>TRBJ1-6|.|TRBV6-1
CASSPTVWSYNSPLHF
>TRBJ1-2|TRBD1|TRBV15
CATSRPGQGINGYTF
>TRBJ2-5|.|TRBV7-2
CASSLTEGTWETQYF
>TRBJ2-6|.|TRBV19
CASRNLGTRSSGANVLTF
>TRBJ2-7|TRBD1|TRBV6-2/TRBV6-3
CASRSGGGPHQYF
>TRBJ1-1|.|TRBV20-1
CSASGYGQSTEAFF
>TRBJ1-1|TRBD1|TRBV19
CASSIQGAGNTEAFF
>TRBJ1-5|.|TRBV20-1
CSASLTRDQPQHF
>TRBJ1-4|.|TRBV15
CATSRSKGKPNEKLFF
>TRBJ2-7|TRBD2|TRBV20-1
CSAVRSSGSHEQYF
>TRBJ2-1|TRBD2|TRBV25-1
CASSVDSGTSGRFNEQFF
>TRBJ1-6|.|TRBV19
CASSDTWNSPLHF
>TRBJ1-6|.|TRBV4-2
CASSPEYVSYNSPLHF
>TRBJ2-7|.|TRBV30
CAWSVVGSPYEQYF
>TRBJ2-2|TRBD2|TRBV3-1
CASSHGRTGGTGELFF
>TRBJ2-2|.|TRBV14
CASSRLTGPGELFF
>TRBJ1-6|TRBD1|TRBV7-8
CASGQGTSPLHF
>TRBJ2-7|.|TRBV7-8
CASSLPTRTSSSYEQYF
>TRBJ2-7|TRBD2|TRBV5-1
CASRGSGEKQYF
>TRBJ2-7|.|TRBV12-3/TRBV12-4
CASSFNSGLTYEQYF
>TRBJ2-1|.|TRBV14
CASSQGRFLSSYNEQFF
>TRBJ2-1|.|TRBV29-1
CSVDQGWNEQFF
>TRBJ2-3|.|TRBV6-5
CASSYGEGGVNTQYF
>TRBJ1-1|.|TRBV5-1
CASSLGVGRNTEAFF
>TRBJ1-3|.|TRBV11-2
CASTPSFGSGNTIYF
>TRBJ1-2|.|TRBV19
CASSIEGSRRYTF
>TRBJ2-1|TRBD1|TRBV11-2
CASSLPGQGADEQFF